These T cell receptor beta chains were read from a single sample in a study of blood T cell repertoires in COVID-19. Method: immunoSEQ multiplex PCR; TCRdb's copy keeps in-frame clones and lacks some. The sample includes roughly 320,000 clones, 89% of them seen just once. Sequencing input: peripheral blood. The receptors stem from a woman aged 30 to 39 with COVID-19, enrolled during active disease. The CDR3 runs from the conserved cysteine through the conserved F or W. D genes are given only for firm matches. Clone size is not always given. Where it is, it says once, few, many or a class for expanded clones.

cdr3_length,v_call,d_call,clone_size,j_call,cdr3_nt,cdr3_aa
16,TRBV2,TRBD1,NA,TRBJ1-5,TGTGCCAGCAGGGCCCACAGGGGGCGCGGGAATCAGCCCCAGCATTTT,CASRAHRGRGNQPQHF
14,TRBV24-1,TRBD2,NA,TRBJ2-2,TGTGCCACCACGGGGGGGTCGAACACCGGGGAGCTGTTTTTT,CATTGGSNTGELFF
14,TRBV19,NA,NA,TRBJ2-5,TGTGCCAGTAGTATTTTCCTAGGAAGAGAGACCCAGTACTTC,CASSIFLGRETQYF
15,TRBV11-2,TRBD1,NA,TRBJ1-1,TGTGCCAGCAGCTTAGGGCAGGGGGCAATCACTGAAGCTTTCTTT,CASSLGQGAITEAFF
14,TRBV6-5,TRBD2,NA,TRBJ2-3,TGTGCCAGCAGGAGCGGGGGGACCTCAGATACGCAGTATTTT,CASRSGGTSDTQYF
15,TRBV15,NA,NA,TRBJ1-5,TGTGCCACCAGCAGGACACTTTATAGCAATCAGCCCCAGCATTTT,CATSRTLYSNQPQHF
13,TRBV7-6,NA,NA,TRBJ1-4,TGTGCCAGCAGTCCCCAAGTCGGGGAAAAACTGTTTTTT,CASSPQVGEKLFF
16,TRBV6-4,TRBD2,NA,TRBJ2-1,TGTGCCAGCAGGCCGACTAGCGGGGGACAAAACAATGAGCAGTTCTTC,CASRPTSGGQNNEQFF
14,TRBV5-5,NA,NA,TRBJ1-2,TGTGCCAGCAGCTTGGACAGGGTGAACTATGGCTACACCTTC,CASSLDRVNYGYTF
15,TRBV5-1,NA,NA,TRBJ2-1,TGCGCCAGCAGAAGGGACATTGCCTCCTACAATGAGCAGTTCTTC,CASRRDIASYNEQFF
16,TRBV3-1/TRBV3-2,NA,NA,TRBJ1-1,TGTGCCAGCAGACTTCGGGGGGCAGGAATGAACACTGAAGCTTTCTTT,CASRLRGAGMNTEAFF
15,TRBV3-1/TRBV3-2,TRBD2,NA,TRBJ2-1,TGTGCCAGCAGCCAAGAGGGTCCTAGCGGCAATGAGCAGTTCTTC,CASSQEGPSGNEQFF
14,TRBV6-5,NA,NA,TRBJ1-6,TGTGCCAGCAAACTGAGGACCTATAATTCACCCCTCCACTTT,CASKLRTYNSPLHF
13,TRBV7-9,NA,few,TRBJ1-1,TGTGCCAGCAGCGTCCGGGGGTTGGGTGAAGCTTTCTTT,CASSVRGLGEAFF
15,TRBV2,TRBD2,NA,TRBJ2-5,TGTGCCAGCCATACCGGGGGGGCCACTGGAGAGACCCAGTACTTC,CASHTGGATGETQYF
15,TRBV5-1,NA,NA,TRBJ2-5,TGCGCCAGCAGCTTGGGGGACACGGTGGGTGAGACCCAGTACTTC,CASSLGDTVGETQYF
16,TRBV5-6,NA,NA,TRBJ2-4,NA,CASSFGSGLAKNIQYF
12,TRBV30,NA,NA,TRBJ1-2,TGTGCCTGGAGGTTCGGGGAGTATGGCTACACCTTC,CAWRFGEYGYTF
15,TRBV2,TRBD2,NA,TRBJ2-3,TGTGCCAGCGCTAGCGGGGGGGCGGGCACAGATACGCAGTATTTT,CASASGGAGTDTQYF
13,TRBV28,NA,NA,TRBJ1-1,TGTGCCAGCAGTTTTCGGGGTAAAACTGAAGCTTTCTTT,CASSFRGKTEAFF
16,TRBV13,NA,NA,TRBJ2-7,TGTGCCAGCAGCACAGGACGGCTAGCGAGCTCCTACGAGCAGTACTTC,CASSTGRLASSYEQYF
13,TRBV7-3,NA,NA,TRBJ2-7,TGTGCCAGCAGCCCCTCGGGGACTTACGAGCAGTACTTC,CASSPSGTYEQYF
14,TRBV15,TRBD1,NA,TRBJ1-1,TGTGCCACCAGCAGTACAGGGGCGGGATCTGAAGCTTTCTTT,CATSSTGAGSEAFF
15,TRBV6-1,NA,NA,TRBJ1-1,TGTGCCAGCAGTGAAGTAGGGGGTGTGGACACTGAAGCTTTCTTT,CASSEVGGVDTEAFF
15,TRBV2,TRBD1,once,TRBJ1-3,TGTGCCAGCAGCCTGGACAGGTTGAGTGGAAACACCATATATTTT,CASSLDRLSGNTIYF
14,TRBV6-5,NA,NA,TRBJ1-5,TGTGCCAGCAGTTACTCTTCGGGGGATCAGCCCCAGCATTTT,CASSYSSGDQPQHF
14,TRBV3-1/TRBV3-2,NA,NA,TRBJ2-4,TGTGCCAGCAGCCCTCGACAGATCAAAAACATTCAGTACTTC,CASSPRQIKNIQYF
14,TRBV7-9,TRBD1,few,TRBJ1-4,TGTGCCAGCAGCATGACAGGGCTCTACGAAAAACTGTTTTTT,CASSMTGLYEKLFF
13,TRBV10-3,TRBD1,NA,TRBJ1-1,TGTGCCATCAGGACGACAGGGGACACTGAAGCTTTCTTT,CAIRTTGDTEAFF
16,TRBV3-1/TRBV3-2,TRBD2,NA,TRBJ2-1,TGTGCCAGCGGACCGACTAGCGGGGGGGCCTACAATGAGCAGTTCTTC,CASGPTSGGAYNEQFF
15,TRBV5-1,NA,NA,TRBJ2-1,TGCGCCAGCAGCTTGCCTTCGGACAGCTACAATGAGCAGTTCTTC,CASSLPSDSYNEQFF
15,TRBV7-2,TRBD1,NA,TRBJ1-1,TGTGCCAGCAGCTTTGGACAGGTTTTGTACACTGAAGCTTTCTTT,CASSFGQVLYTEAFF
16,TRBV10-3,NA,NA,TRBJ1-5,TGTGCCATCAGCCCCACCTTTGACAGGCGCCAATGGTCCCAGCATTTT,CAISPTFDRRQWSQHF
15,TRBV6-1,NA,NA,TRBJ1-5,TGTGCCAGCAGTGAAGCGCGCGGGGGTTATCAGCCCCAGCATTTT,CASSEARGGYQPQHF
14,TRBV18,NA,NA,TRBJ1-2,TGTGCCAGCTCACCTCTGGAGGCTGGGTATGGCTACACCTTC,CASSPLEAGYGYTF
13,TRBV11-3,NA,NA,TRBJ1-1,TGTGCCAGCAGTAGGGGAATGAACACTGAAGCTTTCTTT,CASSRGMNTEAFF
18,TRBV7-9,TRBD1,NA,TRBJ1-5,TGTGCCAGCAGCTCTACCGGGACAGGGAGTCTAGGCAATCAGCCCCAGCATTTT,CASSSTGTGSLGNQPQHF
17,TRBV29-1,TRBD1,NA,TRBJ1-2,TGCAGCGTTTCCCCTACAGTTCAAGGACAGGGAAAGGGTGGCTACACCTTC,CSVSPTVQGQGKGGYTF
17,TRBV4-1,TRBD1,NA,TRBJ1-5,TGCGCCAGCAGCCAAGGGCCCGCAGGGGGCTCTGATCAGCCCCAGCATTTT,CASSQGPAGGSDQPQHF
18,TRBV5-5,NA,NA,TRBJ1-4,TGTGCCAGCAGCTCCCGGTCGGACAGCCATGGAGGTCATGAAAAACTGTTTTTT,CASSSRSDSHGGHEKLFF
14,TRBV5-8,NA,NA,TRBJ2-5,TGTGCCAGCAGCTTGGGACTTCCTGGGGAGACCCAGTACTTC,CASSLGLPGETQYF
18,TRBV6-1,TRBD2,NA,TRBJ2-7,TGTGCCAGCAGTGAAGGGGTACTAGCGGGGGGGCTCTTCTACGAGCAGTACTTC,CASSEGVLAGGLFYEQYF
15,TRBV27,NA,NA,TRBJ1-6,TGTGCCAGCAGCCCCCTCAGGGCTCCTAATTCACCCCTCCACTTT,CASSPLRAPNSPLHF
14,TRBV7-9,NA,NA,TRBJ1-6,TGTGCCAGCAGCTTTGGAGCCGGGGAATTACCCCTCCACTTT,CASSFGAGELPLHF
16,TRBV7-2,TRBD1,NA,TRBJ1-3,TGTGCCAGCACAAGACAGGGGGGGGCCTCTGGAAACACCATATATTTT,CASTRQGGASGNTIYF
13,TRBV30,NA,NA,TRBJ1-2,TGTGCCTTGGAGGAGGGAGGCTTCTATGGCTACACCTTC,CALEEGGFYGYTF
13,TRBV27,NA,NA,TRBJ2-1,TGTGCCAGCAGTTTAACTCGGGGCAATGAGCAGTTCTTC,CASSLTRGNEQFF
12,TRBV30,NA,NA,TRBJ2-5,TGTGCCTACCTGCCAGTACAAGAGACCCAGTACTTC,CAYLPVQETQYF
15,TRBV9,NA,NA,TRBJ1-6,TGTGCCAGCAGCGTAGAGGGGGACGCGAATTCACCCCTCCACTTT,CASSVEGDANSPLHF
15,TRBV19,NA,NA,TRBJ2-6,TGTGCCAGTAGTACTGGGGCTAATGGGGCCAACGTCCTGACTTTC,CASSTGANGANVLTF
15,TRBV15,TRBD1,NA,TRBJ1-5,TGTGCCACCAGCAGAGAGGACAGGGGGAATCAGCCCCAGCATTTT,CATSREDRGNQPQHF
16,TRBV3-1/TRBV3-2,NA,NA,TRBJ1-3,TGTGCCAGCAGCCAAGAAGTAAATTTGAGGGGGAACACCATATATTTT,CASSQEVNLRGNTIYF